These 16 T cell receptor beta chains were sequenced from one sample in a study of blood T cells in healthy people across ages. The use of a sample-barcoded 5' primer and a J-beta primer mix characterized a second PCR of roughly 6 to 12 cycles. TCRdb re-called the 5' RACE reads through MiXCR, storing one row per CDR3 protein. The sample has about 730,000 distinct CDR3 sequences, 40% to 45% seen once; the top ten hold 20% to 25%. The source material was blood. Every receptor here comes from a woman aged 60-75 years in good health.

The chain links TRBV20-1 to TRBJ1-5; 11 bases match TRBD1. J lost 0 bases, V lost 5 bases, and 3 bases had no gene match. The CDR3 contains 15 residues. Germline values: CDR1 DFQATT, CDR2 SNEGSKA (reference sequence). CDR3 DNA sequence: TGCAGTGCTTGGGACAGGGGGAATAGCAATCAGCCCCAGCATTTT. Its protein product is CSAWDRGNSNQPQHF.

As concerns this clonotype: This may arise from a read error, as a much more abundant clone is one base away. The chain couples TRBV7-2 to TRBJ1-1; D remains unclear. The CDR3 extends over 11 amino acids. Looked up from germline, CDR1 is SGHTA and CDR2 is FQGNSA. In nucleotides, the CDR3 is TGTGCCGGCAGCTTAACCTTTGAAGCTTTCTTT. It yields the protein CAGSLTFEAFF.

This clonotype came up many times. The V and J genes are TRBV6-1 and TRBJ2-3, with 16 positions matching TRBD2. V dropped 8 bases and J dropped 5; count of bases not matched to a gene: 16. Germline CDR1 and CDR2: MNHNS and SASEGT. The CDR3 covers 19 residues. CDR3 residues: CASGFSPGLAGGPVDTQYF. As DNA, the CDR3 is TGTGCCAGCGGCTTCTCCCCGGGACTAGCGGGAGGGCCTGTAGATACGCAGTATTTT.

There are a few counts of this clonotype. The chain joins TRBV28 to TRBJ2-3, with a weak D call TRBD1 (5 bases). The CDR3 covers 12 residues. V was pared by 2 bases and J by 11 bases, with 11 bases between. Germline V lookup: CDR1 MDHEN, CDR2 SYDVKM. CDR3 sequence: CASSLRQGKQYF. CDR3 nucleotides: TGTGCCAGCAGTTTAAGGCAGGGTAAGCAGTATTTT.

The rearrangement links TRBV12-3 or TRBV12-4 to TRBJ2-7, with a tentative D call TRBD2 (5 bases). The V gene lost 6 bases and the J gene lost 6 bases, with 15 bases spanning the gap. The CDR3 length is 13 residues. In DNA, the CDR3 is TGTGCCAGCAGCATGGACTTCATCTGCGAGCAGTACTTC. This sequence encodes CASSMDFICEQYF.

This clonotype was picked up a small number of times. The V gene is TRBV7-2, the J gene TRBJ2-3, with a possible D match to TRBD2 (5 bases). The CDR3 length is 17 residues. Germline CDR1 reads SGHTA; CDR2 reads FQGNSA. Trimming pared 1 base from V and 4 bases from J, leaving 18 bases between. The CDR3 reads CASSLGEGEGAADTQYF. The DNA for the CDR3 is TGTGCCAGCAGCTTAGGAGAGGGAGAGGGTGCCGCAGATACGCAGTATTTT.

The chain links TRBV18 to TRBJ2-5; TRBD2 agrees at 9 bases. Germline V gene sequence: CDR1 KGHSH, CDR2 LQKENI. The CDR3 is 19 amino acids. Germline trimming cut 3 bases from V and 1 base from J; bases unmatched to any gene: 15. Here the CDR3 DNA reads TGTGCCAGCTCACCCGGCCGTCAAGCGGGGGGCCGCATCCAAGAGACCCAGTACTTC. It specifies CASSPGRQAGGRIQETQYF.

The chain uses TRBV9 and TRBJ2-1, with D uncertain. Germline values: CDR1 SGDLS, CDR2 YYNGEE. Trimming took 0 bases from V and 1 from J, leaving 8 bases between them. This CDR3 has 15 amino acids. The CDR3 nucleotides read TGTGCCAGCAGCGTAGAGGTGGGGTCCTACAATGAGCAGTTCTTC. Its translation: CASSVEVGSYNEQFF.

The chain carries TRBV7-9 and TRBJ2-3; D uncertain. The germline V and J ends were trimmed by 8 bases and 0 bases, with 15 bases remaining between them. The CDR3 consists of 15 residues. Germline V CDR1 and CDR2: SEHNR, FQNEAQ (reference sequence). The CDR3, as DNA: TGTGCCAGCCTCGGATCTACCACTAGCACAGATACGCAGTATTTT. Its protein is CASLGSTTSTDTQYF. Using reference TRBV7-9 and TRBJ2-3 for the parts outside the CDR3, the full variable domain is DTGVSQNPRHKITKRGQNVTFRCDPISEHNRLYWYRQTLGQGPEFLTYFQNEAQLEKSRLLSDRFSAERPKGSFSTLEIQRTEQGDSAMYLCASLGSTTSTDTQYFGPGTRLTVL.

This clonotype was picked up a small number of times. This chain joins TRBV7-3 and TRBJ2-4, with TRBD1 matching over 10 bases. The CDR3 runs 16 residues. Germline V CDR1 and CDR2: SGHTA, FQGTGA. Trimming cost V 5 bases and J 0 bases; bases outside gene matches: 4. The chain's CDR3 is CASSPGQGEAKNIQYF. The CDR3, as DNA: TGTGCCAGCAGCCCCGGACAGGGGGAAGCCAAAAACATTCAGTACTTC.

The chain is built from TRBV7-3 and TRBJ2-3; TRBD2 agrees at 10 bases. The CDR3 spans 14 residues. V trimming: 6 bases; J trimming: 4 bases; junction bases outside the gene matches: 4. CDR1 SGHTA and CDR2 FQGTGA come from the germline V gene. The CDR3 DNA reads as TGTGCCAGCAGGGGGACTAGCGTCTCAGATACGCAGTATTTT. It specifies CASRGTSVSDTQYF.

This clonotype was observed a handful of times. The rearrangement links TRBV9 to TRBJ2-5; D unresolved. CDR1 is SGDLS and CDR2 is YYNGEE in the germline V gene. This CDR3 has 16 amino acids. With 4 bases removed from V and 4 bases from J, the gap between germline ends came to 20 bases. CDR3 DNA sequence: TGTGCCAGCAGCCCCCTTTCGGCTTCGAATGCAGAGACCCAGTACTTC. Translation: CASSPLSASNAETQYF.

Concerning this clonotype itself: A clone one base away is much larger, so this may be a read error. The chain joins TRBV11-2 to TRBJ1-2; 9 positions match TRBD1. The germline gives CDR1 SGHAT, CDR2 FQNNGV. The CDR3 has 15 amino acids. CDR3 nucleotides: TGTGCCAGCAGCGAGGGACAGGGCGCTAACTATGGCTGCACCTTC. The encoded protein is CASSEGQGANYGCTF.

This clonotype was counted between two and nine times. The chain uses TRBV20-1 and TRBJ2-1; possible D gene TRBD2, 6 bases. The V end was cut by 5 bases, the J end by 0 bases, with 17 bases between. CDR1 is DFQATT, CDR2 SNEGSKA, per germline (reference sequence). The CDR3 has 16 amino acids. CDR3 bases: TGCAGTGCTCACCCCTCGGGGGAGCTCTCCTACAATGAGCAGTTCTTC. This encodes CSAHPSGELSYNEQFF.

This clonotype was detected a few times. CDR3 sequence: CATSMVDRGPYEQYF. The CDR3 DNA reads as TGTGCCACCAGCATGGTGGACAGGGGACCCTACGAGCAGTACTTC. The chain carries TRBV15 and TRBJ2-7, with 9 bases identical to TRBD1. There are 15 residues in the CDR3. V lost 4 bases and J lost 2; bases outside the gene matches: 6. Looked up from germline, CDR1 is LNHNV and CDR2 is YYDKDF (reference sequence).

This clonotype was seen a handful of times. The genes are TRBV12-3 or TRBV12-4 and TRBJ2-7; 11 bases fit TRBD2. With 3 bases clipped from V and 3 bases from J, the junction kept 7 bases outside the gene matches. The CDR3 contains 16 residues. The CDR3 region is CASSLLSSGRDYEQYF. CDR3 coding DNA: TGTGCCAGCAGTTTGTTGAGTAGCGGGAGGGACTACGAGCAGTACTTC.